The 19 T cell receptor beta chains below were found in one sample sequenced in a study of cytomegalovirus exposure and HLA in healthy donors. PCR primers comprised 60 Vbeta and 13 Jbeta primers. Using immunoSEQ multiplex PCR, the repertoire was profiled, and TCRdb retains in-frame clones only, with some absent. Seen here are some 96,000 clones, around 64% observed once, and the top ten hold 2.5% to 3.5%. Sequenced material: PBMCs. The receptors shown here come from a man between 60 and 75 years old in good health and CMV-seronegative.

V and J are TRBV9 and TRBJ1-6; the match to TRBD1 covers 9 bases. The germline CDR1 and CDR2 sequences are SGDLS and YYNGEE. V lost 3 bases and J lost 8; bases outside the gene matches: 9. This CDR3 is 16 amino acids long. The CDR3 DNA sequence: TGTGCCAGCAGCGACAGGGGGCAGGGTACGGATTCACCCCTCCACTTT. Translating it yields CASSDRGQGTDSPLHF.

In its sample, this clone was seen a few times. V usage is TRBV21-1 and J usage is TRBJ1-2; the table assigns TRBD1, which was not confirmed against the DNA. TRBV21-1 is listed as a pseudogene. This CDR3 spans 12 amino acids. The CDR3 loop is CASRKTGSGYTF. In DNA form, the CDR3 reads TGTGCCAGCAGAAAGACAGGGTCTGGCTACACCTTC.

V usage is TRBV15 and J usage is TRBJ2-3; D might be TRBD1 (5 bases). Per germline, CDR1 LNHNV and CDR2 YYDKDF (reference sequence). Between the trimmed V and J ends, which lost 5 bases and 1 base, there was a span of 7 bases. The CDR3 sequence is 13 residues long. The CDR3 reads CATSETGTDTQYF. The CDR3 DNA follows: TGTGCCACCAGCGAGACAGGCACAGATACGCAGTATTTT.

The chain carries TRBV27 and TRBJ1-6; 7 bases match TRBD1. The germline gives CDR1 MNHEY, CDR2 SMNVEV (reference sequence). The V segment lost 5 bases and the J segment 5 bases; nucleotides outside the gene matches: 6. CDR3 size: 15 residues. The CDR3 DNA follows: TGTGCCAGCAGTCCGACAGGGTTTAATAATTCACCCCTCCACTTT. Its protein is CASSPTGFNNSPLHF.

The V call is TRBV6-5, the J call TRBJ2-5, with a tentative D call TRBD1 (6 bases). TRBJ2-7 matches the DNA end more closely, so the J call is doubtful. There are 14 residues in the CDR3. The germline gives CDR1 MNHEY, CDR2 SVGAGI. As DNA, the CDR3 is TGTGCCAGCAGCTTGGACAGCCGGACCTACGAGCAGTACTTC. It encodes CASSLDSRTYEQYF.

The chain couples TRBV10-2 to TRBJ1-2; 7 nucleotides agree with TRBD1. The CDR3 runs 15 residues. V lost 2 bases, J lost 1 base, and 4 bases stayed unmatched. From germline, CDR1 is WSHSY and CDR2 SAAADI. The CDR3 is CASSEEPGGNYGYTF. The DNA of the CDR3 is TGCGCCAGCAGTGAGGAGCCAGGGGGTAACTATGGCTACACCTTC.

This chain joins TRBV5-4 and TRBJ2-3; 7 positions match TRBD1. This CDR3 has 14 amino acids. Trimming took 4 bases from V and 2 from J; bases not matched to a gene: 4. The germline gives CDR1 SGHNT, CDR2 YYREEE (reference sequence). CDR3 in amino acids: CASSKQGYTDTQYF. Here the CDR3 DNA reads TGTGCCAGCAGCAAACAGGGGTACACAGATACGCAGTATTTT. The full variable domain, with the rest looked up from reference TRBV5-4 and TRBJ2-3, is ETGVTQSPTHLIKTRGQQVTLRCSSQSGHNTVSWYQQALGQGPQFIFQYYREEENGRGNFPPRFSGLQFPNYSSELNVNALELDDSALYLCASSKQGYTDTQYFGPGTRLTVL.

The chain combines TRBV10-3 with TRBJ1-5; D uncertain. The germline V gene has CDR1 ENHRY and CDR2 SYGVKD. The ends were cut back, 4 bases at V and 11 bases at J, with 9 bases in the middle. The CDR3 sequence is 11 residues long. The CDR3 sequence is CAISAGGTQHF. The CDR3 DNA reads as TGTGCCATCAGTGCTGGAGGGACCCAGCATTTT.

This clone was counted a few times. CDR3 residues: CASSFGGGTNTGELFF. DNA of the CDR3: TGTGCCAGCAGTTTTGGGGGAGGAACGAACACCGGGGAGCTGTTTTTT. V gene TRBV28 combines with J gene TRBJ2-2, with D possibly TRBD2 on 6 matching bases. This CDR3 has 16 residues. Between the trimmed V and J ends, which lost 3 bases and 0 bases, there was a span of 11 bases. The germline V gene has CDR1 MDHEN and CDR2 SYDVKM. Filled out from reference TRBV28 and TRBJ2-2, the complete variable domain reads DVKVTQSSRYLVKRTGEKVFLECVQDMDHENMFWYRQDPGLGLRLIYFSYDVKMKEKGDIPEGYSVSREKKERFSLILESASTNQTSMYLCASSFGGGTNTGELFFGEGSRLTVL.

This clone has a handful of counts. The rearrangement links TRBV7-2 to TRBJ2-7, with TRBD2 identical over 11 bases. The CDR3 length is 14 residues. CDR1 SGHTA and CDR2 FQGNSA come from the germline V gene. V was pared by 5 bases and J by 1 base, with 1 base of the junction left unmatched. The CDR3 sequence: CASSASGGSYEQYF. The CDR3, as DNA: TGTGCCAGCAGCGCTAGCGGGGGGTCCTACGAGCAGTACTTC.

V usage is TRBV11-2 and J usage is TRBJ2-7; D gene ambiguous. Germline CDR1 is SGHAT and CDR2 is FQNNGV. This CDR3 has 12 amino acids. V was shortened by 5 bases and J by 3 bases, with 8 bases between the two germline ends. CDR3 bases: TGTGCCAGCAGCACGACAAGCTACGAGCAGTACTTC. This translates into CASSTTSYEQYF.

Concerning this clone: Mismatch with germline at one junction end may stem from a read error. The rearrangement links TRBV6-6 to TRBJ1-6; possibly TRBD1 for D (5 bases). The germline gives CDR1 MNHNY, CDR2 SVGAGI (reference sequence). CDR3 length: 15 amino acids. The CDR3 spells CAGSDPGGAESPLHF. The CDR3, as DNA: TGTGCCGGCAGCGACCCGGGAGGGGCGGAATCACCCCTCCACTTT.

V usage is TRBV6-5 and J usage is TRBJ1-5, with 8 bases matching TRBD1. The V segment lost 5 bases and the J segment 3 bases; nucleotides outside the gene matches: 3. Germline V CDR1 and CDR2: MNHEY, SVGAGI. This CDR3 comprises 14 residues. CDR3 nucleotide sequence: TGTGCCAGCAGTCGGACAGGGATCAATCAGCCCCAGCATTTT. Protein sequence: CASSRTGINQPQHF.

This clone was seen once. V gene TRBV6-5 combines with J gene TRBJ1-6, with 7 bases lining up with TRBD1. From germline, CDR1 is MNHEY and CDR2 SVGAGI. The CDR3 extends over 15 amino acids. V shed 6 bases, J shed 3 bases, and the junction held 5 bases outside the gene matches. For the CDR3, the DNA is TGTGCCAGCAGCGACAGGGAACGCTATAATTCACCCCTCCACTTT. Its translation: CASSDRERYNSPLHF.

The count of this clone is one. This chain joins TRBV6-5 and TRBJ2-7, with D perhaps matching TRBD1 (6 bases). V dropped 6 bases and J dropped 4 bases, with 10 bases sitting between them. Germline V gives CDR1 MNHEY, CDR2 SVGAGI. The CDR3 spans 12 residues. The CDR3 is CASSKDSYEQYF. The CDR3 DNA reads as TGTGCCAGCAGCAAGGACAGTTACGAGCAGTACTTC.

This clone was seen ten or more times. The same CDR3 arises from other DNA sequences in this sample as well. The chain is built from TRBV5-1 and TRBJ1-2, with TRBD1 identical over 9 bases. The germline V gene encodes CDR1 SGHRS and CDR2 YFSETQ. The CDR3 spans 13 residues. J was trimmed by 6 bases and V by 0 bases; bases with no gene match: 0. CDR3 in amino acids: CASSLDRGHGYTF. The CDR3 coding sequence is TGCGCCAGCAGCTTGGACAGGGGGCATGGCTACACCTTC.

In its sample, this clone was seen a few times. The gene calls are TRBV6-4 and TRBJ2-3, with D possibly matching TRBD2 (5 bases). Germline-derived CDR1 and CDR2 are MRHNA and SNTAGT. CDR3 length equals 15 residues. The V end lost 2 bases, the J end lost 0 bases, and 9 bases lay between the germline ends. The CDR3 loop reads CASSDRGESTDTQYF. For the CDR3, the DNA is TGTGCCAGCAGTGACCGGGGAGAGAGCACAGATACGCAGTATTTT.

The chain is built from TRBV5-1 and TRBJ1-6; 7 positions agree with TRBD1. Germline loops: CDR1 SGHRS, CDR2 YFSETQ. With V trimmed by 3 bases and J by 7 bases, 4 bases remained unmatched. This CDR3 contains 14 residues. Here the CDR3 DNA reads TGCGCCAGCAGCTCCGACAGGGCAAATTCACCCCTCCACTTT. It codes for CASSSDRANSPLHF.

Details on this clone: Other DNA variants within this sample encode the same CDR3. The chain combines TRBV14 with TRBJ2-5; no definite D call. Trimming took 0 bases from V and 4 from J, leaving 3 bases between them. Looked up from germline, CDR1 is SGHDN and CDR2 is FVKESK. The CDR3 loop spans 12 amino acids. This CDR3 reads CASSQDGETQYF. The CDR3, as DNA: TGTGCCAGCAGCCAAGACGGAGAGACCCAGTACTTC.